The text below deals with one T cell receptor (beta chain). What it binds is unknown. Other nucleotide sequences from this sample produce the same CDR3. These data come from a study of OX40 agonist ivuxolimab in advanced cancers. Study information: Recorded diagnoses for dose-escalation patients were hepatocellular carcinoma, melanoma, renal cell or head and neck cancer. Findings and caveats of the study: There were, on average, more expanded clones in CD8+ T cells than in CD4+. CD4+ and CD8+ T cells in blood underwent clonal expansion by week 6 at 0.1 to 3.0 mg/kg. Some of the lowest clonal expansion was seen in partial responders at 0.1-3.0 mg/kg.

Sequencing was performed with immunoSEQ multiplex PCR; in TCRdb, only in-frame clones are kept and a portion is missing. Seen here are tens of thousands of clones, about 85% observed once, and the top ten hold around 2.7%. The CDR3 consists of 13 residues. V was pared by 0 bases and J by 1 base, with 6 bases between. Germline-derived CDR1 and CDR2 are GTSNPN and SVGIG (reference sequence). The input for sequencing was CD4+ or CD8+ T cells sorted from blood, taken in a trial of the OX40 agonist ivuxolimab. This clonotype originated in an adult with an advanced solid tumor such as melanoma, head and neck, liver or kidney cancer. This chain joins TRBV30 and TRBJ1-1; D is unclear. CDR3 sequence (DNA): TGTGCCTGGAGTGTAAGAGAGAACACTGAAGCTTTCTTT. This encodes CAWSVRENTEAFF.